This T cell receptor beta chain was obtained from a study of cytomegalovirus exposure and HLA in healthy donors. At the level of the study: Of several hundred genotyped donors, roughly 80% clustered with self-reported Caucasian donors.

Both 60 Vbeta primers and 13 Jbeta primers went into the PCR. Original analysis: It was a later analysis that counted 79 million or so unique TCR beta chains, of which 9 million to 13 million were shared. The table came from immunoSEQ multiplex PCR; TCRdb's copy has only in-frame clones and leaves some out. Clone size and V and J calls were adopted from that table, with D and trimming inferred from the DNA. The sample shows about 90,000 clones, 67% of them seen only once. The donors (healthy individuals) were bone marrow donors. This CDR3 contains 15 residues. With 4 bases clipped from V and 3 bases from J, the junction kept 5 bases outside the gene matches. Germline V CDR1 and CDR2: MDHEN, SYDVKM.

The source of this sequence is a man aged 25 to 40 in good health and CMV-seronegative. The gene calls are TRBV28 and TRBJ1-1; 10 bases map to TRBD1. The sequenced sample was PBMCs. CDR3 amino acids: CASSSGTGVDTEAFF. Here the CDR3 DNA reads TGTGCCAGCAGTTCCGGGACAGGGGTGGACACTGAAGCTTTCTTT.